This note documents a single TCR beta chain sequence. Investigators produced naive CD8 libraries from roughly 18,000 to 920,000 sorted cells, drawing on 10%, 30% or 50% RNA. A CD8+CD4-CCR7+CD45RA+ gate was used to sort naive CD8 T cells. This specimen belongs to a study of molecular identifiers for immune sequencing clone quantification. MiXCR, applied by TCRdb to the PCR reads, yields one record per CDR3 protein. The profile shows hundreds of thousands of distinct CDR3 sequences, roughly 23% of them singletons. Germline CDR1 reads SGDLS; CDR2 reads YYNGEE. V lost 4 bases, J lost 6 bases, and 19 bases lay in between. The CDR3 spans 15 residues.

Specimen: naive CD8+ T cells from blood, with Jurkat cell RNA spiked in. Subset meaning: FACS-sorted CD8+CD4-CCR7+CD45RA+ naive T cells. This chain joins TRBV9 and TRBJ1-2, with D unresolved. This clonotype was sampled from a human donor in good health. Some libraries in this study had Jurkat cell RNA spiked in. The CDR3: CASSTNTYPSHGYTF. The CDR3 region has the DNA TGTGCCAGCAGCACAAACACGTACCCGTCACATGGCTACACCTTC.